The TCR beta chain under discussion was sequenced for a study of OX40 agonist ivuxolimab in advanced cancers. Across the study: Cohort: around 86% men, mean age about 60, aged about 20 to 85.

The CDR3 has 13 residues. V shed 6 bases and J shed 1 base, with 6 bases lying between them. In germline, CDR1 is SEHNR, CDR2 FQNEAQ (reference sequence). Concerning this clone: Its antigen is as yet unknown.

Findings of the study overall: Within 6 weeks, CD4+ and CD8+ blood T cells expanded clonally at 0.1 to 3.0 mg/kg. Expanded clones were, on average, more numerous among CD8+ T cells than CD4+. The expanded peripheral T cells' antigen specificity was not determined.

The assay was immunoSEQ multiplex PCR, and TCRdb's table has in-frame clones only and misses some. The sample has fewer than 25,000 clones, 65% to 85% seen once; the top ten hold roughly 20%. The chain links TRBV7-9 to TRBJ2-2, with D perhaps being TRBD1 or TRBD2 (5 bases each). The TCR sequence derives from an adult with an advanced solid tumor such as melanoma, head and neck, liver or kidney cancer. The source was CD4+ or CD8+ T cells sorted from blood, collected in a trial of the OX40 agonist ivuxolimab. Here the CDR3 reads CASRGENTGELFF. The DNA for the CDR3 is TGTGCCAGCAGGGGGGAGAACACCGGGGAGCTGTTTTTT.